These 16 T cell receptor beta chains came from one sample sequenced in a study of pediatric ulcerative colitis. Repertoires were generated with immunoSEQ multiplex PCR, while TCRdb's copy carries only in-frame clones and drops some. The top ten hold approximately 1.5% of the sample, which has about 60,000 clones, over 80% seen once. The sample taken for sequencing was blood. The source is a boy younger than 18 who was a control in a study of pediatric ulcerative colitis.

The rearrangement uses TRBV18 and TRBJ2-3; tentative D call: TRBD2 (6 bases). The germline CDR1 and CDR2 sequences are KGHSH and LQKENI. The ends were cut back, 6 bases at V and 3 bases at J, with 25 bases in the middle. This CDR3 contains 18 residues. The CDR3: CASSLLSGTVRGTDTQYF. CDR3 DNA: TGTGCCAGCTCTCTCCTTTCGGGGACTGTAAGAGGAACAGATACGCAGTATTTT.

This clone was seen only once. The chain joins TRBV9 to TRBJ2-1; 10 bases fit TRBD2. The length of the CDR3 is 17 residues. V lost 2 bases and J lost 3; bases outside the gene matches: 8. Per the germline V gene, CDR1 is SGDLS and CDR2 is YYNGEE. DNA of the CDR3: TGTGCCAGCAGCGTCGAGCCCGGGACTAGCGTCTACAATGAGCAGTTCTTC. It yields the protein CASSVEPGTSVYNEQFF.

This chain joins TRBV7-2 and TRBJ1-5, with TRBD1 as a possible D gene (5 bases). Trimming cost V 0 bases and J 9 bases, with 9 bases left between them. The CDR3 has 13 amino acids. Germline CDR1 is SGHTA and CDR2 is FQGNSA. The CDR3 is CASSLAPGSPQHF. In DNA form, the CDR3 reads TGTGCCAGCAGCTTAGCGCCAGGGTCGCCCCAGCATTTT.

CDR3 protein: CASSIVQGRSEQFF. The CDR3 bases are TGTGCCAGTAGTATAGTACAGGGAAGGAGTGAGCAGTTCTTC. The V call is TRBV19, the J call TRBJ2-1; D might be TRBD1 (6 bases). The germline V gene encodes CDR1 LNHDA and CDR2 SQIVND (reference sequence). V lost 1 base and J lost 9, with 13 bases in between. This CDR3 has 14 amino acids.

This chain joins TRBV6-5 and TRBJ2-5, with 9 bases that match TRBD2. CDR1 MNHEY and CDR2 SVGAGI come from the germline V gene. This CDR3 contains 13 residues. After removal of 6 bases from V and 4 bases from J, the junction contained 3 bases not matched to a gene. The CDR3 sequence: CASSILAGETQYF. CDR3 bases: TGTGCCAGCAGCATACTAGCGGGAGAGACCCAGTACTTC.

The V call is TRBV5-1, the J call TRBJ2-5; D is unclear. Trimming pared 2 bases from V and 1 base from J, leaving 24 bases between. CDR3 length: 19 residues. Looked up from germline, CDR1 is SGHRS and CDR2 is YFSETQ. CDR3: CASSFHRFPPPLIQETQYF. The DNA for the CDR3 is TGCGCCAGCAGCTTCCACCGGTTTCCCCCACCATTAATCCAAGAGACCCAGTACTTC. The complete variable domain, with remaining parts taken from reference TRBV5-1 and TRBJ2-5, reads KAGVTQTPRYLIKTRGQQVTLSCSPISGHRSVSWYQQTPGQGLQFLFEYFSETQRNKGNFPGRFSGRQFSNSRSEMNVSTLELGDSALYLCASSFHRFPPPLIQETQYFGPGTRLLVL.

CDR3 in amino acids: CASSLGGTNNSPLHF. In DNA, the CDR3 is TGTGCCAGCAGCTTAGGAGGAACTAATAATTCACCCCTCCACTTT. The V call is TRBV11-2, the J call TRBJ1-6, with unresolved D. This CDR3 is 15 amino acids long. Trimming pared 1 base from V and 5 bases from J, leaving 9 bases between. The germline CDR1 and CDR2 sequences are SGHAT and FQNNGV.

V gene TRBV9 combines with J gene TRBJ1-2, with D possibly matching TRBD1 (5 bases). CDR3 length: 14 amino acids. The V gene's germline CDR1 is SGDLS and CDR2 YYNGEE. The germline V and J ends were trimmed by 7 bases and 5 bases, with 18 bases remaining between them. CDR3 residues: CASRKAGGEYGYTF. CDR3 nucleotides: TGTGCCAGCCGTAAGGCGGGGGGAGAATATGGCTACACCTTC.

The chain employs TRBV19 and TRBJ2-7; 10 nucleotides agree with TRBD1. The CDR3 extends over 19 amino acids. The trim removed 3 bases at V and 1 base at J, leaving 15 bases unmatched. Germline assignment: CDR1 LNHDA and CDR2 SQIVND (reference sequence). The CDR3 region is CASSIGYPGQGPKSYEQYF. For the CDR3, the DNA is TGTGCCAGTAGTATTGGCTATCCGGGACAGGGGCCGAAATCCTACGAGCAGTACTTC.

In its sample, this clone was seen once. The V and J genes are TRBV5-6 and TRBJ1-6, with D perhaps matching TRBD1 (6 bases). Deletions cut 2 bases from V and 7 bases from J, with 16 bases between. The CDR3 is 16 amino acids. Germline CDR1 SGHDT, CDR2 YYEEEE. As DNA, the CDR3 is TGTGCCAGCAGCTTATGGTCGGGACATTCAAATTCACCCCTCCACTTT. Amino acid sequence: CASSLWSGHSNSPLHF.

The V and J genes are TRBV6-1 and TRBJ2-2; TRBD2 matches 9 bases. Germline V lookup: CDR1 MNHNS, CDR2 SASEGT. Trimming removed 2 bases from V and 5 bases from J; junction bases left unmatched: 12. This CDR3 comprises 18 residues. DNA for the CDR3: TGTGCCAGCAGTGAAATACTTTTGGCGGGGGGGCCGACCGGGGAGCTGTTTTTT. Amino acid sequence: CASSEILLAGGPTGELFF.

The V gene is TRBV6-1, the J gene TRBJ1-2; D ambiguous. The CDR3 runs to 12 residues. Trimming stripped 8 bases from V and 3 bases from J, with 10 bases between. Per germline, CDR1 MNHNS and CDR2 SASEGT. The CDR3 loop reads CASRRRDYGYTF. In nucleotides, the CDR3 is TGTGCCAGCCGACGGAGGGACTATGGCTACACCTTC.

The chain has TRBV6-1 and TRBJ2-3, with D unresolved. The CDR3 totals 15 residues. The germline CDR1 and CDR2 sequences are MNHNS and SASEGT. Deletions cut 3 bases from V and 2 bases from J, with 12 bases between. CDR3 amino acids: CASSDYRYYTDTQYF. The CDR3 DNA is TGTGCCAGCAGTGACTATCGTTACTACACAGATACGCAGTATTTT.

The CDR3 DNA sequence: TGTGCCAGCAGTGGTGTTTGGAGCTCCTACAATGAGCAGTTCTTC. Translating it yields CASSGVWSSYNEQFF. The rearrangement links TRBV2 to TRBJ2-1; D remains ambiguous. CDR3 size: 15 residues. V shed 4 bases and J shed 0 bases, with 10 bases lying between them. CDR1 and CDR2 from the germline V gene are SNHLY and FYNNEI.

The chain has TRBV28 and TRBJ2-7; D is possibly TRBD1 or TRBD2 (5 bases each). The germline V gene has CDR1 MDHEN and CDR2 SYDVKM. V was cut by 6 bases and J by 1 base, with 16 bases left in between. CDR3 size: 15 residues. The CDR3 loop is CASSPGGTGSYEQYF. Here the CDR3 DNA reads TGTGCCAGCAGCCCTGGGGGAACGGGATCCTACGAGCAGTACTTC.

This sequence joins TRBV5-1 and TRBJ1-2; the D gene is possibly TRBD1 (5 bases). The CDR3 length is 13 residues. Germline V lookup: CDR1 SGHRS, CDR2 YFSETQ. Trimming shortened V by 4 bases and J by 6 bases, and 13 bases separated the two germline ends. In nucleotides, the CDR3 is TGCGCCAGCAGCCCACAGTCGGGGGATGGCTACACCTTC. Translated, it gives CASSPQSGDGYTF.